What follows describes a single T cell receptor beta chain. The antigen is unknown. These data originate in a study of T cells in narcolepsy. Study summary: Donors had narcolepsy type 1 or type 2, or were healthy controls. Study results and caveats: In some patient and control memory CD4+ samples, autoreactive clones were absent. Healthy controls reportedly lacked the autoreactive clonotypes serially found in patients' blood. Same-patient CSF and blood CD4+ T cell clonotypes included HCRT-specific and TRIB2-specific autoreactive ones.

The germline gives CDR1 SGHRS, CDR2 YFSETQ. Trimming left V 0 bases short and J 7 bases short, with 13 bases between. The CDR3 is 15 amino acids. Produced via immunoSEQ multiplex PCR; TCRdb's table is partial and in-frame only. The sample holds over 25,000 clones, around 79% seen once. The chain uses TRBV5-1 and TRBJ1-4, with D possibly matching TRBD1 (6 bases). Material: memory (CD45RA-) CD4+ T cells from blood. The source of this sequence is a human donor in good health. In DNA, the CDR3 is TGCGCCAGCAGCTTGGGAAAGGGGGGTAGTGAAAAACTGTTTTTT. It translates to CASSLGKGGSEKLFF.